This T cell receptor (beta chain) derives from a study of cytomegalovirus exposure and HLA in healthy donors. Findings and limits, study-wide: Cytomegalovirus association was assigned to approximately 180 TCR beta chains. There were a few CMV-associated chains whose specificity for CMV antigens was confirmed in vitro. Many donors shared some public TCRs, even though most TCR sequences were rare.

The donors were members of the validation cohort comprising over 100 subjects, separate from the roughly 700-subject first cohort. Sequenced by immunoSEQ multiplex PCR; TCRdb stores in-frame clones only, minus some. The sample holds approximately 99,000 clones, around 95% seen once. In regard to this clone: Its antigen is unknown.

The CDR3 runs to 18 residues. The germline V gene has CDR1 LGHNA and CDR2 YNFKEQ. The ends lost 4 bases at V and 0 bases at J; junction bases unmatched: 6. The rearrangement uses TRBV4-2 and TRBJ2-6; 10 bases map to TRBD1. The sequence was collected from a woman under 30 in good health and CMV-seronegative. Input material: PBMCs. The CDR3, as DNA: TGTGCCAGCAGCCCTCGGACAGGGGGAAGCTCTGGGGCCAACGTCCTGACTTTC. Its protein product is CASSPRTGGSSGANVLTF.